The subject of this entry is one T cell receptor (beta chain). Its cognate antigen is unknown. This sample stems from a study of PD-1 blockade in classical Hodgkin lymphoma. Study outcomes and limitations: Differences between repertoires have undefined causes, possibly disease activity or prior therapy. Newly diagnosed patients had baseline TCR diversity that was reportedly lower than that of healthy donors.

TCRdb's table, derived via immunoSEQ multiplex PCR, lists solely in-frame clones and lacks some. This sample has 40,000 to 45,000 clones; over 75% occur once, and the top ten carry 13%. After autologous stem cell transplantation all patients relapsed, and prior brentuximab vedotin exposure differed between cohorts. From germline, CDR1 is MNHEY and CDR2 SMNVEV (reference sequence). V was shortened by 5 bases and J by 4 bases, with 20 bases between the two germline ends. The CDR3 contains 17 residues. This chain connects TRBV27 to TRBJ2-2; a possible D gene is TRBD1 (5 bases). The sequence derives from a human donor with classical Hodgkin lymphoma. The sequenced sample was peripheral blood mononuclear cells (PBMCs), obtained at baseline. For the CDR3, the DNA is TGTGCCAGCAGTCCGTACAATTGGTATCAGGGCACCGGGGAGCTGTTTTTT. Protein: CASSPYNWYQGTGELFF.